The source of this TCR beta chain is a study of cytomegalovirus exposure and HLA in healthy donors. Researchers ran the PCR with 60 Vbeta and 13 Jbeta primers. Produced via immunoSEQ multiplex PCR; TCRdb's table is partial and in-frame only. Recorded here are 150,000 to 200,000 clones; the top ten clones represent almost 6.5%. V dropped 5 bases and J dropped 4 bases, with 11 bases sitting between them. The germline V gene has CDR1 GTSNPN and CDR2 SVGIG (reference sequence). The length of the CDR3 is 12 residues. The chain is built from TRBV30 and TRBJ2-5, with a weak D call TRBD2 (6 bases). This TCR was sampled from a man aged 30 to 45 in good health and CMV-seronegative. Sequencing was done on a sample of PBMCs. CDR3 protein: CAWATGGETQYF. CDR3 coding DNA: TGTGCCTGGGCCACCGGGGGAGAGACCCAGTACTTC.